A single sample is the source of the 15 T cell receptor beta chains below, sequenced in a study of tumor-infiltrating lymphocytes in oesophageal squamous cell carcinoma (TCRdb year 2016). The library was prepared using PCR. Sequencing was carried out with an Illumina HiSeq 2000. The public reads were reanalyzed by TCRdb: fastp trimming at Q25, MiXCR alignment, in-frame beta chains only. Here each entry gathers all rows of one CDR3 protein and keeps the most common genes and DNA. The sample profile shows some 20,000 distinct CDR3 sequences; 45% to 50% of them were found once. Roughly a quarter of the sample goes to the ten largest clones. The sequencing input was esophageal tumor tissue. The receptor set was obtained from a male donor with esophageal squamous cell carcinoma.

A few counts support this clonotype. The chain employs TRBV7-9 and TRBJ2-3, with 8 nucleotides matching TRBD2. The J call may be wrong; the DNA end is better matched by TRBJ2-5. The CDR3 runs 13 residues. In germline, CDR1 is SEHNR, CDR2 FQNEAQ (reference sequence). The CDR3 spells CASSPGGKETQYF. Here the CDR3 DNA reads TGTGCCAGCAGCCCGGGGGGGAAAGAGACCCAGTACTTC.

There are many counts of this clonotype. DNA for the CDR3: TGCGCCAGCAGCTCCCAGACGGCGAACACTGAAGCTTTCTTT. Translated: CASSSQTANTEAFF. The chain couples TRBV5-1 to TRBJ1-1, with D unresolved. CDR1 is SGHRS, CDR2 YFSETQ, per germline. This CDR3 has 14 amino acids. With 3 bases removed from V and 1 base from J, the gap between germline ends came to 10 bases.

This clonotype is medium-sized. The chain combines TRBV7-3 with TRBJ2-2; D may be TRBD1 (6 bases). CDR1 is SGHTA and CDR2 is FQGTGA in the germline V gene. This CDR3 spans 14 amino acids. V lost 4 bases, J lost 1 base, and 7 bases lay in between. The CDR3 region is CASSSQGNTGELFF. In DNA form, the CDR3 reads TGTGCCAGCAGCTCACAGGGGAACACCGGGGAGCTGTTTTTT.

On this clonotype itself: An end of the junction does not agree with germline; a read error may underlie this. The CDR3 DNA is TGTGCTAGCAGCTTAGGACAGGGGCAACAAGAGACCCAGTTCTTC. Amino acid sequence: CASSLGQGQQETQFF. The chain has TRBV7-7 and TRBJ2-1; 9 bases align to TRBD1. Germline V gives CDR1 SSHAT, CDR2 FNYEAQ (reference sequence). The CDR3 extends over 15 amino acids.

CDR3 region: CASSFTLDEQYF. DNA of the CDR3: TGTGCCAGCAGCTTTACCCTAGACGAGCAGTACTTC. The chain recombines TRBV7-2 with TRBJ2-7; no definite D call. CDR1 and CDR2 from the germline V gene are SGHTA and FQGNSA. The CDR3 extends over 12 amino acids. V was clipped by 3 bases and J by 5 bases, with 8 bases between them.

For this clonotype: A read error may produce the germline difference seen at one junction end. The chain links TRBV6-2 or TRBV6-3 to TRBJ2-7; D is uncertain. The CDR3 extends over 17 amino acids. CDR1 and CDR2 (germline): MNHEY, SVGEGT. The CDR3 loop is CASSHPPGGTYNSPLHF. For the CDR3, the DNA is TGTGCCAGCAGCCACCCCCCCGGCGGCACCTATAATTCACCCCTCCACTTC.

Regarding this clonotype: Mismatch with germline at one junction end may stem from a read error. V and J are TRBV5-3 and TRBJ2-5; 8 nucleotides line up with TRBD1. TRBV5-3 is annotated as an ORF whose role is uncertain. The CDR3 spans 15 residues. The CDR3 is CASSTRQGSGETQYF. The DNA of the CDR3 is TGCGCCAGCAGCACCAGACAGGGGTCCGGAGAGACCCAGTACTTC.

The gene calls are TRBV7-8 and TRBJ2-5; 9 bases match TRBD2. The J call could be wrong; TRBJ2-1 is a better fit for the DNA end. Germline V CDR1 and CDR2: SGHVS, FQNEAQ. The CDR3 length is 11 residues. CDR3 sequence (DNA): TGTGCCAGCAGCGTTAGCGGGGGGCAGTTCTTC. It encodes CASSVSGGQFF.

This clonotype turned up a few times. The V gene is TRBV7-6, the J gene TRBJ2-1; 13 bases match TRBD2. The CDR3 has 19 amino acids. The V gene's germline CDR1 is SGHVS and CDR2 FNYEAQ. The V and J ends lost 0 bases and 6 bases, in that order; junction bases with no gene match: 11. The CDR3, as DNA: TGTGCCAGCAGCTTAGCAACACCGACTAGCGGGGGGCCGATCAATGAGCAGTTCTTC. It codes for CASSLATPTSGGPINEQFF.

This clonotype is medium-sized. The chain carries TRBV6-1 and TRBJ2-3; 9 bases match TRBD1. Germline loops: CDR1 MNHNS, CDR2 SASEGT. V lost 6 bases to trimming and J lost 1 base; unmatched junction nucleotides: 5. CDR3 size: 15 residues. The CDR3 loop is CASSKRQGGTDTQYF. The CDR3 DNA reads as TGTGCCAGCAGCAAACGACAGGGGGGCACAGATACGCAGTATTTT.

The V gene is TRBV4-2, the J gene TRBJ2-5; D gene unclear. The end of the DNA is better explained by TRBJ2-7, so the J call may be wrong. The germline V gene encodes CDR1 LGHNA and CDR2 YNFKEQ. The CDR3 length is 12 residues. The CDR3 region is CASSQVSHEQYF. The CDR3 nucleotides read TGTGCCAGCAGCCAAGTTTCCCACGAGCAGTACTTC.

This clonotype was observed many times. The chain combines TRBV5-1 with TRBJ2-2; 8 nucleotides match TRBD2. This CDR3 region has 16 residues. Losses at the gene ends were 0 bases for V and 1 base for J; bases not matched to a gene: 2. CDR1 is SGHRS, CDR2 YFSETQ, per germline. CDR3 nucleotides: TGCGCCAGCAGCTTGGTTCTAGCGGGGAACACCGGGGAGCTGTTTTTT. It encodes CASSLVLAGNTGELFF.

The rearrangement links TRBV7-2 to TRBJ2-5; TRBD2 aligns across 9 bases. Germline V CDR1 and CDR2: SGHTA, FQGNSA. Trimming cost V 1 base and J 5 bases; bases outside gene matches: 8. The CDR3 is made up of 16 amino acids. The CDR3 region is CASSLGVVRGGETQYF. As DNA, the CDR3 is TGTGCCAGCAGCTTAGGGGTGGTGCGGGGGGGGGAGACCCAGTACTTC.

The chain couples TRBV28 to TRBJ1-1; D gene unclear. In germline, CDR1 is MDHEN, CDR2 SYDVKM. This CDR3 is built from 12 residues. The CDR3 is CVSGLGNTEAFF. The CDR3 nucleotides are TGTGTCAGTGGCCTGGGGAACACTGAAGCTTTCTTT. Full variable domain (rest looked up from reference TRBV28 and TRBJ1-1): DVKVTQSSRYLVKRTGEKVFLECVQDMDHENMFWYRQDPGLGLRLIYFSYDVKMKEKGDIPEGYSVSREKKERFSLILESASTNQTSMYLCVSGLGNTEAFFGQGTRLTVV.

The genes are TRBV6-1 and TRBJ2-1; a weak D match, TRBD1 (5 bases). Germline CDR1 MNHNS, CDR2 SASEGT. Trimming cost V 7 bases and J 0 bases, with 16 bases left between them. The CDR3 length is 16 residues. The CDR3 loop is CASTWGGASSYNEQFF. CDR3 sequence (DNA): TGTGCCAGCACTTGGGGCGGCGCGAGCTCCTACAATGAGCAGTTCTTC.